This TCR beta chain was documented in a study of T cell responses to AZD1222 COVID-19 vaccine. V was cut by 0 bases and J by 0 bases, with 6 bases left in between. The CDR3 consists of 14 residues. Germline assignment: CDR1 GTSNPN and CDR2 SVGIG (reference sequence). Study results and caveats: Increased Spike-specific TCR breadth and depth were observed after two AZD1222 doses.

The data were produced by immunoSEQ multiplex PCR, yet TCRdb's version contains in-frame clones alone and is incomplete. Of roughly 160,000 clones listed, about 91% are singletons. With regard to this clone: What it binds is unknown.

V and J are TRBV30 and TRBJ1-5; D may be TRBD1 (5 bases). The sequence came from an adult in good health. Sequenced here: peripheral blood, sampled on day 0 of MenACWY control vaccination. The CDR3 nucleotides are TGTGCCTGGAGTGTACAGGCTAGCAATCAGCCCCAGCATTTT. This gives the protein CAWSVQASNQPQHF.